This is a list of T cell receptor beta chains from one sample in a study of early T cells in non-severe SARS-CoV-2 infection. One entry per CDR3 protein results from TCRdb running MiXCR on the 5' RACE reads. The table shows about 71,000 distinct CDR3 sequences, with around 15% occurring only once. Source: whole blood, taken at baseline. Receptor source: an adult who was a healthcare worker with PCR-confirmed SARS-CoV-2 infection or an uninfected control (not recorded which). The CDR3 runs from the conserved cysteine through the conserved F or W. D genes are given only for firm matches. Some rows have no size entry. The others give once, few or many, or a class for an expanded clone.

d_call	j_call	v_call	clone_size	cdr3_aa	cdr3_nt
-	TRBJ2-2	TRBV7-3	-	CASRSSVNTGELFF	TGTGCCAGCAGAAGCTCAGTGAACACCGGGGAGCTGTTTTTT
-	TRBJ1-3	TRBV20-1	few	CSAPRKTGNTIYF	TGCAGTGCTCCGCGGAAGACTGGAAACACCATATATTTT
TRBD2	TRBJ2-1	TRBV20-1	-	CSGSGPSSYNEQFF	TGCAGTGGTAGCGGGCCGAGCTCCTACAATGAGCAGTTCTTC
-	TRBJ2-2	TRBV18	many	CASSPRHNDLELFF	TGTGCCAGCTCACCACGTCATAACGATCTGGAGCTGTTTTTT
TRBD2	TRBJ2-2	TRBV5-4	many	CASSFGLAANTGELFF	TGTGCCAGCAGCTTCGGGCTAGCGGCGAACACCGGGGAGCTGTTTTTT
-	TRBJ2-3	TRBV4-1	-	CASSILGSTDTQYF	TGCGCCAGCAGCATTCTAGGAAGCACAGATACGCAGTATTTT
TRBD2	TRBJ2-1	TRBV5-4	few	CASSSLAVPGDEQFF	TGTGCCAGCAGCTCACTAGCGGTCCCAGGCGATGAGCAGTTCTTC
-	TRBJ1-1	TRBV5-1	many	CASSEQPNTEAFF	TGCGCCAGCAGCGAACAACCGAACACTGAAGCTTTCTTT
TRBD1	TRBJ1-5	TRBV6-6	-	CASSRTGEGQPQHF	TGTGCCAGCAGCCGCACAGGGGAGGGGCAGCCCCAGCATTTT
-	TRBJ2-3	TRBV20-1	many	CSAGDVSTDTQYF	TGCAGTGCAGGGGATGTTAGCACAGATACGCAGTATTTT
-	TRBJ2-5	TRBV5-4	-	CASSDPSGQPQETQYF	TGTGCCAGCAGCGACCCAAGTGGACAGCCCCAAGAGACCCAGTACTTC
TRBD2	TRBJ2-5	TRBV20-1	many	CSARGGTQETQYF	TGCAGTGCTAGGGGGGGGACCCAAGAGACCCAGTACTTC
TRBD2	TRBJ2-1	TRBV6-2/TRBV6-3	few	CASSYRVSGSGVDEQFF	TGTGCCAGCAGTTACAGGGTAAGCGGGAGCGGCGTGGATGAGCAGTTCTTC
-	TRBJ1-1	TRBV28	-	CASSLSRISEAFF	TGTGCCAGCAGCTTATCCCGAATATCTGAAGCTTTCTTT
-	TRBJ2-1	TRBV18	-	CASSPIPTAGLDEQFF	TGTGCCAGCTCACCAATTCCCACAGCCGGCTTGGATGAGCAGTTCTTC
-	TRBJ2-3	TRBV7-2	-	CASSSSRTAHTQYF	TGTGCCAGCAGCTCCTCCCGGACCGCTCATACGCAGTATTTT
-	TRBJ2-1	TRBV18	few	CASSPGVSSYNEQFF	TGTGCCAGCTCACCAGGGGTGAGCTCCTACAATGAGCAGTTCTTC
TRBD1	TRBJ1-1	TRBV20-1	-	CSARDWDREERGNTEAFF	TGCAGTGCTAGAGATTGGGACAGGGAGGAAAGGGGGAACACTGAAGCTTTCTTT
-	TRBJ2-7	TRBV5-1	-	CASSLAGAPEQYF	TGCGCCAGCAGCTTGGCGGGGGCACCCGAGCAGTACTTC
TRBD2	TRBJ2-2	TRBV5-1	-	CASSRLAGTGELFF	TGCGCCAGCAGCCGACTAGCGGGCACCGGGGAGCTGTTTTTT
-	TRBJ1-1	TRBV7-9	many	CASSFSPAAEAFF	TGTGCCAGCAGCTTCAGCCCCGCTGCTGAAGCTTTCTTT
TRBD1	TRBJ2-2	TRBV6-6	many	CASSHGQGDTGELFF	TGTGCCAGCAGTCACGGACAGGGGGACACCGGGGAGCTGTTTTTT
-	TRBJ2-1	TRBV24-1	many	CATSDLLGRNEQFF	TGTGCCACCAGTGATTTATTGGGGAGGAATGAGCAGTTCTTC
TRBD2	TRBJ2-6	TRBV4-1	few	CASSQDSVDAGENPLGANVLTF	TGCGCCAGCAGCCAAGATAGTGTAGATGCGGGAGAAAATCCCCTTGGGGCCAACGTCCTGACTTTC
TRBD2	TRBJ2-5	TRBV5-4	many	CASSITSGSEETQYF	TGTGCCAGCAGCATAACTAGCGGGAGCGAAGAGACCCAGTACTTC
-	TRBJ2-7	TRBV20-1	many	CSTRRPLIDEQYF	TGCAGTACCAGAAGGCCCCTCATAGACGAGCAGTACTTC
-	TRBJ2-3	TRBV19	-	CASTSTDTQYF	TGTGCCAGTACCTCCACAGATACGCAGTATTTT
-	TRBJ2-1	TRBV3-1	-	CASSRTTNEQFF	TGTGCCAGCAGTAGGACCACCAATGAGCAGTTCTTC
-	TRBJ1-6	TRBV27	few	CASSFNLNSPLHF	TGTGCCAGCAGTTTCAATTTGAATTCACCCCTCCACTTT
TRBD2	TRBJ2-1	TRBV28	few	CASSPPGTSYIQFF	TGTGCCAGCAGTCCGCCCGGGACTAGCTATATCCAGTTCTTC
TRBD1	TRBJ2-2	TRBV7-9	many	CASSYYPGTVDTGELFF	TGTGCCAGCAGCTACTACCCCGGGACAGTTGACACCGGGGAGCTGTTTTTT
TRBD1	TRBJ2-3	TRBV30	-	CAWSHGTANTDTQYF	TGTGCCTGGAGCCACGGGACAGCGAACACAGATACGCAGTATTTT
-	TRBJ2-3	TRBV6-6	few	CASSSKRASTDTQYF	TGTGCCAGCAGTTCCAAGCGGGCTAGCACAGATACGCAGTATTTT
-	TRBJ1-2	TRBV4-2	many	CASSLRHEGNYGYTF	TGTGCCAGCAGCCTAAGACACGAAGGGAACTATGGCTACACCTTC
-	TRBJ1-1	TRBV7-9	-	CASSPPWGQGGTEAFF	TGTGCCAGTAGTCCCCCATGGGGGCAGGGAGGCACTGAAGCTTTCTTT
-	TRBJ1-1	TRBV12-3/TRBV12-4	-	CASSGQLVTEAFF	TGTGCCAGCAGCGGACAGTTGGTCACTGAAGCTTTCTTT
TRBD1	TRBJ1-5	TRBV5-5	few	CASSLGQGGQPQHF	TGTGCCAGCAGCTTGGGACAGGGTGGACAGCCCCAGCATTTT
-	TRBJ2-1	TRBV28	-	CASSLFVSGNNEQFF	TGTGCCAGCAGTTTATTCGTCTCGGGGAACAATGAGCAGTTCTTC
-	TRBJ1-1	TRBV29-1	many	CSVLTDPNGAEAFF	TGCAGCGTTTTGACGGATCCGAACGGCGCTGAAGCTTTCTTT
-	TRBJ2-3	TRBV21-1	few	CASSKAGGPPTDTQYF	TGTGCCAGCAGCAAAGCAGGAGGGCCCCCCACAGATACGCAGTATTTT
-	TRBJ1-1	TRBV20-1	few	CSALQDMNTEAFF	TGCAGTGCCCTCCAAGACATGAACACTGAAGCTTTCTTT
-	TRBJ2-1	TRBV30	many	CAWSVGVGNEQFF	TGTGCCTGGAGTGTCGGGGTTGGGAATGAGCAGTTCTTC